Here is one T cell receptor (beta chain) with its context. The data stem from a study of identical twins. MiXCR was run by TCRdb on the 5' RACE reads, yielding one entry per CDR3 protein. The sample holds 310,000 or so distinct CDR3 sequences, more than 8% seen once. Between the trimmed V and J ends, which lost 2 bases and 7 bases, there was a span of 8 bases. Germline CDR1 reads SEHNR; CDR2 reads FQNEAQ (reference sequence). The CDR3 contains 13 residues. The data were also submitted as part of a second study, on yellow fever vaccine responses in identical twins.

This clonotype originated in a young woman in good health. The chain recombines TRBV7-9 with TRBJ2-2; unclear D gene. Sample: CD8+ T cells sorted from blood. In DNA, the CDR3 is TGTGCCAGCAGCTTACGAGTAGGCGGGGAGCTGTTTTTT. It yields the protein CASSLRVGGELFF.